The 16 T cell receptor beta chains below come from one sample, sequenced in a study of cytomegalovirus exposure and HLA in healthy donors. In the PCR, 60 Vbeta and 13 Jbeta primers were used. Method: immunoSEQ multiplex PCR; TCRdb's copy keeps in-frame clones and lacks some. The sample includes 100,000 to 150,000 clones, around 74% of them seen just once. Sequencing input: PBMCs. These receptors were taken from a woman in her fifties or sixties in good health and CMV-seropositive.

The chain employs TRBV5-6 and TRBJ1-4, with D unclear. The CDR3 covers 14 residues. V was shortened by 1 base and J by 3 bases, with 7 bases between the two germline ends. CDR1 is SGHDT and CDR2 is YYEEEE in the germline V gene. CDR3 in amino acids: CASSLRSPNEKLFF. DNA for the CDR3: TGTGCCAGCAGCTTGCGGAGCCCTAATGAAAAACTGTTTTTT. The variable domain in full, completed from reference TRBV5-6 and TRBJ1-4, reads DAGVTQSPTHLIKTRGQQVTLRCSPKSGHDTVSWYQQALGQGPQFIFQYYEEEERQRGNFPDRFSGHQFPNYSSELNVNALLLGDSALYLCASSLRSPNEKLFFGSGTQLSVL.

The V and J genes are TRBV6-6 and TRBJ1-1; tentative D call: TRBD1 (5 bases). The V gene's germline CDR1 is MNHNY and CDR2 SVGAGI (reference sequence). CDR3 length: 13 amino acids. V lost 5 bases and J 4 bases, leaving 11 bases between the germline ends. CDR3 DNA sequence: TGTGCCAGCAGTCAGTTCGGGGGCACTGAAGCTTTCTTT. Protein sequence: CASSQFGGTEAFF.

J is TRBJ1-4 and V is TRBV7-9; the D gene is possibly TRBD1 (5 bases). The V end lost 5 bases, the J end lost 5 bases, and 15 bases lay between the germline ends. Per the germline V gene, CDR1 is SEHNR and CDR2 is FQNEAQ (reference sequence). The CDR3 extends over 15 amino acids. The CDR3 coding sequence is TGTGCCAGCAGCCTTGCTCGGGGGTCGAATGAAAAACTGTTTTTT. Its protein is CASSLARGSNEKLFF.

The rearrangement joins TRBV5-1 to TRBJ1-1; unclear D gene. The germline V gene encodes CDR1 SGHRS and CDR2 YFSETQ. CDR3 length equals 13 residues. The V and J ends lost 0 bases and 6 bases respectively, with 9 bases between them. In DNA, the CDR3 is TGCGCCAGCAGCTTGGGGCCTCGTGCTGAAGCTTTCTTT. Amino acids: CASSLGPRAEAFF.

This sequence joins TRBV4-2 and TRBJ1-5, with D uncertain. Per germline, CDR1 LGHNA and CDR2 YNFKEQ. The CDR3 consists of 13 residues. V lost 0 bases and J 3 bases, leaving 3 bases between the germline ends. The CDR3 DNA is TGTGCCAGCAGCCAAGATCTCAATCAGCCCCAGCATTTT. This encodes CASSQDLNQPQHF.

This clone was observed a handful of times. The gene calls are TRBV5-1 and TRBJ1-6; D unresolved. CDR1 and CDR2 (germline): SGHRS, YFSETQ. Trimming took off 0 bases at V and 8 bases at J, with 12 bases between the two ends. The CDR3 contains 15 residues. CDR3 loop: CASSLEGRRDSPLHF. The CDR3, as DNA: TGCGCCAGCAGCTTGGAAGGGAGAAGGGATTCACCCCTCCACTTT. Drawing the rest from reference TRBV5-1 and TRBJ1-6, the complete variable domain is KAGVTQTPRYLIKTRGQQVTLSCSPISGHRSVSWYQQTPGQGLQFLFEYFSETQRNKGNFPGRFSGRQFSNSRSEMNVSTLELGDSALYLCASSLEGRRDSPLHFGNGTRLTVT.

The V and J genes are TRBV7-9 and TRBJ1-5; 7 positions agree with TRBD1. There are 15 residues in the CDR3. Unmatched junction bases numbered 13, after V lost 8 bases and J lost 6 bases. Per germline, CDR1 SEHNR and CDR2 FQNEAQ (reference sequence). CDR3 sequence reads: CASGRNDRAGQPQHF. CDR3 in DNA: TGTGCCAGCGGAAGGAATGACAGGGCTGGTCAGCCCCAGCATTTT.

This clone occurred a few times. V usage is TRBV28 and J usage is TRBJ2-5; 9 nucleotides align to TRBD2. V was pared by 6 bases and J by 1 base, with 9 bases of the junction left unmatched. The V gene's germline CDR1 is MDHEN and CDR2 SYDVKM. The CDR3 has 16 residues. The CDR3 DNA is TGTGCCAGCAGCCCCCTCGGAGCGGGGGGCCAAGAGACCCAGTACTTC. It encodes CASSPLGAGGQETQYF.

This clone was found a few times. The genes are TRBV10-3 and TRBJ1-2, with TRBD1 identical over 8 bases. V lost 6 bases and J lost 2; bases outside the gene matches: 2. Germline V lookup: CDR1 ENHRY, CDR2 SYGVKD. This CDR3 comprises 13 residues. The CDR3 nucleotides are TGTGCCATCAGGACAGGGGACAACTATGGCTACACCTTC. Its protein is CAIRTGDNYGYTF.

The chain links TRBV11-3 to TRBJ2-5; D call uncertain. The germline V and J ends were trimmed by 3 bases and 1 base, with 6 bases remaining between them. The CDR3 is 13 amino acids. From germline, CDR1 is SGHNT and CDR2 YENEEA. The CDR3 loop is CASSLNGQETQYF. The CDR3 DNA is TGTGCCAGCAGCTTGAACGGCCAAGAGACCCAGTACTTC.

The chain is built from TRBV5-4 and TRBJ2-3; TRBD2 matches 7 bases. J lost 1 base, V lost 0 bases, and 5 bases had no gene match. Germline CDR1 SGHNT, CDR2 YYREEE (reference sequence). This CDR3 is built from 16 residues. The CDR3 spells CASSLGEAGGTDTQYF. The DNA of the CDR3 is TGTGCCAGCAGCTTGGGAGAGGCGGGGGGCACAGATACGCAGTATTTT.

The chain joins TRBV28 to TRBJ1-1; no firm D call. CDR1 MDHEN and CDR2 SYDVKM come from the germline V gene. This CDR3 has 12 residues. V lost 3 bases to trimming and J lost 4 bases, with 6 bases between them. CDR3 amino acids: CASSLSVTEAFF. CDR3 nucleotide sequence: TGTGCCAGCAGTTTGTCAGTCACTGAAGCTTTCTTT.

This clone was recorded at least ten times. The chain couples TRBV27 to TRBJ1-5; no definite D call. CDR1 MNHEY and CDR2 SMNVEV come from the germline V gene (reference sequence). The CDR3 runs to 14 residues. The V end was cut by 4 bases, the J end by 3 bases, with 10 bases between. The CDR3 DNA sequence: TGTGCCAGCAGTTCAGTATCACCCAATCAGCCCCAGCATTTT. This sequence encodes CASSSVSPNQPQHF.

In its sample, this clone was seen a few times. The chain uses TRBV6-5 and TRBJ2-7; unclear D gene. V was pared by 2 bases and J by 0 bases, with 14 bases between. The CDR3 runs 16 residues. Germline V gene sequence: CDR1 MNHEY, CDR2 SVGAGI. Here the CDR3 reads CASSYGFGRSSYEQYF. Written as DNA, the CDR3 is TGTGCCAGCAGTTACGGGTTTGGGCGAAGCTCCTACGAGCAGTACTTC.

This clone was seen a few times. The chain has TRBV6-5 and TRBJ2-7; 8 nucleotides align to TRBD2. The ends lost 6 bases at V and 2 bases at J; junction bases unmatched: 9. Germline V CDR1 and CDR2: MNHEY, SVGAGI. This CDR3 contains 15 residues. CDR3 residues: CASSHPDGGAYEQYF. The CDR3 DNA is TGTGCCAGCAGCCACCCCGACGGGGGGGCCTACGAGCAGTACTTC.

The chain joins TRBV4-1 to TRBJ1-1, with a weak D call TRBD1 (5 bases). Germline V gene data show CDR1 as MGHRA and CDR2 as YSYEKL. Trimming pared 8 bases from V and 1 base from J, leaving 14 bases between. The CDR3 is made up of 14 amino acids. The CDR3 sequence is CASALSRGNTEAFF. In nucleotides, the CDR3 is TGCGCCAGCGCTCTATCAAGGGGGAACACTGAAGCTTTCTTT.